The 25 T cell receptor beta chains presented below share a single source sample, sequenced in a study of shared clonotypes between healthy human individuals. Clones were sequenced by immunoSEQ multiplex PCR, and TCRdb holds only the in-frame ones, with some missing. Found here are 2 million to 2.5 million clones, more than 85% of them singletons; the top ten hold about 0.41%. The sample consisted of naive CD4+ T cells from PBMCs. Subset denoted: CD45RA+ positively selected. Receptors were obtained from a young man in good health. Some clones in this sample may be carry-over from other donors' samples.

The CDR3 DNA follows: TGTGCCAGCAGGGGGACAGGGCATGGCTATGGCTACACCTTC. It translates to CASRGTGHGYGYTF. The chain employs TRBV7-9 and TRBJ1-2; TRBD1 matches at 9 bases. V lost 6 bases, J lost 4 bases, and 6 bases stayed unmatched. This CDR3 region has 14 residues. Looked up from germline, CDR1 is SEHNR and CDR2 is FQNEAQ (reference sequence).

This chain links TRBV29-1 with TRBJ2-5; TRBD1 might be the D (6 bases). The tail of the sequence fits TRBJ2-7 better, so the J call may be wrong. The CDR3 has 12 residues. Per the germline V gene, CDR1 is SQVTM and CDR2 is ANQGSEA. CDR3 in DNA: TGCAGCGCTGGGGACACCCGCTACGAGCAGTACTTC. Protein: CSAGDTRYEQYF.

The chain joins TRBV12-5 to TRBJ1-2; no reliable D call. CDR3 length: 13 residues. V dropped 5 bases and J dropped 4 bases, with 11 bases sitting between them. Germline CDR1 and CDR2: LGHNT and FRNRAP. The CDR3 region has the DNA TGTGCTAGTGGTGTGACCGGGGTCTATGGCTACACCTTC. It encodes CASGVTGVYGYTF.

This chain joins TRBV20-1 and TRBJ1-2; D not certain. Germline V gene data show CDR1 as DFQATT and CDR2 as SNEGSKA (reference sequence). V was cut by 3 bases and J by 6 bases, with 8 bases left in between. The CDR3 spans 11 residues. Here the CDR3 reads CSAREANGYTF. The CDR3 region has the DNA TGCAGTGCTAGGGAAGCGAATGGCTACACCTTC.

The rearrangement links TRBV23-1 to TRBJ1-1; D possibly corresponds to TRBD1 (6 bases). TRBV23-1 belongs to the ORF category, with a function that is uncertain. Trimming removed 2 bases at V and 10 bases at J, with 20 bases between. The CDR3 has 15 residues. The CDR3 DNA reads TGCGCCAGCAGTCAACCGATGAGGGGGGGGCGAGGAGCTTTCTTT. Translated, it gives CASSQPMRGGRGAFF.

V gene TRBV5-4 combines with J gene TRBJ2-7; TRBD1 agrees at 7 bases. V was pared by 7 bases and J by 6 bases, with 16 bases of the junction left unmatched. CDR3 length equals 15 residues. The germline V gene has CDR1 SGHNT and CDR2 YYREEE (reference sequence). Here the CDR3 reads CASSTPRQGDGEQYF. The DNA for the CDR3 is TGTGCCAGCTCAACGCCGAGGCAGGGGGATGGCGAGCAGTACTTC.

V usage is TRBV7-2 and J usage is TRBJ2-3, with D perhaps matching TRBD1 (5 bases). CDR3 length: 16 residues. Germline V CDR1 and CDR2: SGHTA, FQGNSA. Trimming removed 1 base at V and 1 base at J, with 12 bases between. The CDR3 DNA reads TGTGCCAGCAGCTTAGTGGCAGGGTCAGGCACAGATACGCAGTATTTT. It is translated as CASSLVAGSGTDTQYF.

As for this clone: Other DNA sequences in the sample encode the same CDR3. J is TRBJ2-1 and V is TRBV28; 10 bases are shared with TRBD1. The V and J ends lost 4 bases and 7 bases, in that order; junction bases with no gene match: 4. CDR1 and CDR2 (germline): MDHEN, SYDVKM. This CDR3 is built from 14 residues. CDR3 loop: CASSSDRGRNEQFF. In DNA form, the CDR3 reads TGTGCCAGCAGTTCCGACAGGGGGCGGAATGAGCAGTTCTTC.

This sequence joins TRBV5-8 and TRBJ1-5; D is ambiguous. Trimming took 2 bases from V and 5 from J, leaving 17 bases between them. Germline-derived CDR1 and CDR2 are SGHTS and YDEGEE. This CDR3 region has 16 residues. The CDR3 sequence: CASSFSFGEGYQPQHF. For the CDR3, the DNA is TGTGCCAGCAGCTTTTCCTTCGGAGAAGGGTATCAGCCCCAGCATTTT.

This chain joins TRBV7-9 and TRBJ2-2, with D tentatively TRBD2 (6 bases). The ends were cut back, 1 base at V and 1 base at J, with 13 bases in the middle. CDR1 and CDR2 (germline): SEHNR, FQNEAQ (reference sequence). The CDR3 contains 17 residues. CDR3 region: CASSLGSSGRNTGELFF. CDR3 sequence (DNA): TGTGCCAGCAGCTTAGGAAGTAGCGGAAGGAACACCGGGGAGCTGTTTTTT.

V and J are TRBV20-1 and TRBJ2-1; D gene uncertain. CDR3 size: 11 residues. V was pared by 3 bases and J by 10 bases, with 10 bases between. The germline CDR1 and CDR2 sequences are DFQATT and SNEGSKA (reference sequence). The CDR3 bases are TGCAGTGCTAGGATTCTAAGCGAGCAGTTCTTC. As protein: CSARILSEQFF.

Only one count was recorded for this clone. The rearrangement links TRBV7-8 to TRBJ2-3; D is unclear. Trimming shortened V by 1 base and J by 3 bases, and 17 bases separated the two germline ends. Germline V gives CDR1 SGHVS, CDR2 FQNEAQ. This CDR3 comprises 17 residues. The CDR3 region is CASSLGRRPRVTDTQYF. DNA of the CDR3: TGTGCCAGCAGCTTAGGACGAAGACCCCGAGTGACAGATACGCAGTATTTT. Variable domain in full (rest from reference TRBV7-8 and TRBJ2-3): GAGVSQSPRYKVAKRGQDVALRCDPISGHVSLFWYQQALGQGPEFLTYFQNEAQLDKSGLPSDRFFAERPEGSVSTLKIQRTQQEDSAVYLCASSLGRRPRVTDTQYFGPGTRLTVL.

This chain uses TRBV28 with TRBJ2-3; no reliable D call. The germline V gene has CDR1 MDHEN and CDR2 SYDVKM. V gave up 6 bases and J gave up 3 bases, with 16 bases separating them. The CDR3 length is 15 residues. The CDR3 nucleotides are TGTGCCAGCAGCCGACCGAGGAAGGGAACAGATACGCAGTATTTT. Encoded protein: CASSRPRKGTDTQYF.

V gene TRBV18 combines with J gene TRBJ1-3, with D unclear. Trimming left V 0 bases short and J 1 base short, with 10 bases between. CDR3 size: 16 residues. Germline loops: CDR1 KGHSH, CDR2 LQKENI. DNA for the CDR3: TGTGCCAGCTCACCACCCAGTTTGGATTCTGGAAACACCATATATTTT. Its translation: CASSPPSLDSGNTIYF.

The V and J genes are TRBV7-3 and TRBJ1-1; no firm D call. Germline V CDR1 and CDR2: SGHTA, FQGTGA. V lost 5 bases, J lost 3 bases, and 7 bases lay in between. This CDR3 region has 12 residues. DNA for the CDR3: TGTGCCAGCAGCCCCGCCTACACTGAAGCTTTCTTT. Its protein is CASSPAYTEAFF. The full variable domain, its missing parts supplied by reference TRBV7-3 and TRBJ1-1, is GAGVSQTPSNKVTEKGKYVELRCDPISGHTALYWYRQSLGQGPEFLIYFQGTGAADDSGLPNDRFFAVRPEGSVSTLKIQRTERGDSAVYLCASSPAYTEAFFGQGTRLTVV.

The J gene is TRBJ2-1, the V gene TRBV10-2; the match to TRBD2 covers 15 bases. With V trimmed by 4 bases and J by 8 bases, 3 bases remained unmatched. CDR3 length equals 15 residues. Germline V gene data show CDR1 as WSHSY and CDR2 as SAAADI. The CDR3 loop is CASSGTSGRAHEQFF. CDR3 bases: TGCGCCAGCAGTGGGACTAGCGGGAGGGCCCATGAGCAGTTCTTC.

J is TRBJ2-7 and V is TRBV5-1; D unclear. Trimming left V 4 bases short and J 0 bases short, with 14 bases between. The germline V gene has CDR1 SGHRS and CDR2 YFSETQ. CDR3 size: 15 residues. CDR3 region: CASSLLGVSSYEQYF. The CDR3 DNA sequence: TGCGCCAGCAGCCTGCTAGGTGTGAGCTCCTACGAGCAGTACTTC.

This clone was seen a single time. The rearrangement links TRBV10-2 to TRBJ2-2; D is perhaps TRBD1 (6 bases). The CDR3 is 15 residues long. V dropped 9 bases and J dropped 2 bases, with 16 bases sitting between them. Germline assignment: CDR1 WSHSY and CDR2 SAAADI. The CDR3 bases are TGCGCCAGTACCCGGGACATGCTAAACACCGGGGAGCTGTTTTTT. This codes for CASTRDMLNTGELFF.

The V call is TRBV6-6, the J call TRBJ2-1, with a tentative D call TRBD2 (6 bases). Trimming left V 7 bases short and J 7 bases short, with 20 bases between. The V gene's germline CDR1 is MNHNY and CDR2 SVGAGI (reference sequence). This CDR3 has 15 amino acids. As DNA, the CDR3 is TGTGCCAGCAACATCGGAGGGCCATTCGGGAATGAGCAGTTCTTC. Translating it yields CASNIGGPFGNEQFF.

This chain links TRBV19 with TRBJ1-5, with unresolved D. There are 19 residues in the CDR3. The germline V gene encodes CDR1 LNHDA and CDR2 SQIVND (reference sequence). Trimming shortened V by 3 bases and J by 7 bases, and 28 bases separated the two germline ends. The CDR3 sequence is CASSIPTRFGAGRVQPQHF. CDR3 bases: TGTGCCAGTAGTATCCCCACCAGGTTCGGAGCAGGACGAGTACAGCCCCAGCATTTT.

The chain couples TRBV2 to TRBJ2-5; possible D gene TRBD2, 5 bases. CDR3 length: 13 residues. Germline CDR1 and CDR2: SNHLY and FYNNEI. Trimming left V 4 bases short and J 2 bases short, with 8 bases between. The CDR3 sequence is CASSGRRQETQYF. CDR3 in DNA: TGTGCCAGCAGTGGGAGGCGGCAAGAGACCCAGTACTTC. The variable domain in full, completed from reference TRBV2 and TRBJ2-5, reads EPEVTQTPSHQVTQMGQEVILRCVPISNHLYFYWYRQILGQKVEFLVSFYNNEISEKSEIFDDQFSVERPDGSNFTLKIRSTKLEDSAMYFCASSGRRQETQYFGPGTRLLVL.

In its sample, this clone was seen once. The chain recombines TRBV9 with TRBJ2-1; 7 bases agree with TRBD2. The CDR3 is 18 amino acids. The V gene's germline CDR1 is SGDLS and CDR2 YYNGEE. The V segment lost 3 bases and the J segment 4 bases; nucleotides outside the gene matches: 16. The CDR3: CASSAGIGASGLYNEQFF. The CDR3 bases are TGTGCCAGCAGCGCCGGGATAGGGGCTAGCGGTTTGTACAATGAGCAGTTCTTC.

This rearrangement joins TRBV6-6 to TRBJ2-1; 7 bases agree with TRBD1. Losses at the gene ends were 0 bases for V and 7 bases for J; bases not matched to a gene: 9. This CDR3 region has 16 residues. Looked up from germline, CDR1 is MNHNY and CDR2 is SVGAGI (reference sequence). In DNA, the CDR3 is TGTGCCAGCAGTTACTCGAAGGTCCAACAGGGGAATGAGCAGTTCTTC. Protein sequence: CASSYSKVQQGNEQFF.

The gene calls are TRBV11-2 and TRBJ1-1, with 8 bases that match TRBD1. The germline CDR1 and CDR2 sequences are SGHAT and FQNNGV. This CDR3 contains 15 residues. Trimming took 2 bases from V and 4 from J; bases not matched to a gene: 6. This chain's CDR3 is CASSLPGGRGTEAFF. The CDR3 bases are TGTGCCAGCAGCTTACCAGGGGGCCGCGGCACTGAAGCTTTCTTT.

The chain uses TRBV11-2 and TRBJ2-7; 7 nucleotides match TRBD2. CDR3 length equals 15 residues. CDR1 is SGHAT, CDR2 FQNNGV, per germline. The J segment lost 3 bases and the V segment lost 5 bases, leaving 10 bases of the junction unmatched. The CDR3 spells CASSVTGGRNYEQYF. CDR3 DNA sequence: TGTGCCAGCAGCGTTACGGGCGGGAGAAACTACGAGCAGTACTTC.